Listed below are T cell receptor beta chains from one sample, sequenced in a study of T cells in tuberculosis. Clones were read by immunoSEQ multiplex PCR, and TCRdb kept only the in-frame ones, dropping some. Of some 60,000 clones in the sample, 65% to 90% were seen once. Source material: CD1b-GMM tetramer-negative cells sorted from PBMCs. The receptors here all came from an adult woman with latent tuberculosis. CDR3s include the opening cysteine and the closing phenylalanine or tryptophan. D genes are given only for firm matches. The size field is filled for only some rows; it gives once, few, many or a size class.

D gene: TRBD2; clone size: -; J gene: TRBJ2-7; V gene: TRBV28; CDR3 DNA: TGTGCCAGCAGTCCGTCCCCACTAGCGGGCGTCTCCTACGAGCAGTACTTC; CDR3 protein: CASSPSPLAGVSYEQYF
D gene: TRBD1; clone size: few; J gene: TRBJ2-7; V gene: TRBV6-1; CDR3 DNA: TGTGCCAGCAGTACCGGGGGACAGGGCACCTACGAGCAGTACTTC; CDR3 protein: CASSTGGQGTYEQYF
D gene: TRBD2; clone size: -; J gene: TRBJ2-3; V gene: TRBV11-2; CDR3 DNA: TGTGCCAGCAGCCCCTGGACTAGCGGGGTCGCAGATACGCAGTATTTT; CDR3 protein: CASSPWTSGVADTQYF
D gene: TRBD1; clone size: -; J gene: TRBJ2-5; V gene: TRBV6-6; CDR3 DNA: TGTGCCAGCAATATGGACAGGGATAAAGAGACCCAGTACTTC; CDR3 protein: CASNMDRDKETQYF
D gene: -; clone size: -; J gene: TRBJ2-1; V gene: TRBV15; CDR3 DNA: TGTGCCACCAACCTACAGGGCGGGGGTGACAATGAGCAGTTCTTC; CDR3 protein: CATNLQGGGDNEQFF
D gene: -; clone size: -; J gene: TRBJ2-5; V gene: TRBV2; CDR3 DNA: TGTGCCAGCAGGCTAGGGGGGGGCGAGACCCAGTACTTC; CDR3 protein: CASRLGGGETQYF
D gene: TRBD1; clone size: once; J gene: TRBJ1-6; V gene: TRBV27; CDR3 DNA: TGTGCCAGCAGTTCCTGGACAGGGGGCACCTATAATTCACCCCTCCACTTT; CDR3 protein: CASSSWTGGTYNSPLHF
D gene: TRBD1; clone size: -; J gene: TRBJ1-5; V gene: TRBV19; CDR3 DNA: TGTGCCAGTAATCCGGGACAGGGTTTGAACAATCAGCCCCAGCATTTT; CDR3 protein: CASNPGQGLNNQPQHF
D gene: -; clone size: -; J gene: TRBJ2-7; V gene: TRBV19; CDR3 DNA: TGTGCCAGTAGTCGAGCCGCGGTATACGAGCAGTACTTC; CDR3 protein: CASSRAAVYEQYF
D gene: -; clone size: -; J gene: TRBJ2-5; V gene: TRBV7-3; CDR3 DNA: TGTGCCAGCAGCACCTCAGTGAAAGAGACCCAGTACTTC; CDR3 protein: CASSTSVKETQYF
D gene: TRBD1; clone size: few; J gene: TRBJ1-2; V gene: TRBV18; CDR3 DNA: TGTGCCAGCTCACCACCGAGGGGGCGCGGGGGCTACACCTTC; CDR3 protein: CASSPPRGRGGYTF
D gene: -; clone size: -; J gene: TRBJ2-7; V gene: TRBV25-1; CDR3 DNA: TGTGCCAGCAGTCGGGGGGCAGGGGTCGAGCAGTACTTC; CDR3 protein: CASSRGAGVEQYF
D gene: -; clone size: -; J gene: TRBJ1-6; V gene: TRBV5-6; CDR3 DNA: TGTGCCAGCAGCTTCCCTGGAGGATCCTATAATTCACCCCTCCACTTT; CDR3 protein: CASSFPGGSYNSPLHF
D gene: -; clone size: -; J gene: TRBJ1-6; V gene: TRBV25-1; CDR3 DNA: TGTGCCAGCAGTGAATTTAGAGATTCACCCCTCCACTTT; CDR3 protein: CASSEFRDSPLHF
D gene: TRBD2; clone size: -; J gene: TRBJ2-1; V gene: TRBV19; CDR3 DNA: TGTGCCAGTAGTCGCTCTAGCGGGGATAGAAATGAGCAGTTCTTC; CDR3 protein: CASSRSSGDRNEQFF
D gene: -; clone size: -; J gene: TRBJ2-3; V gene: TRBV6-6; CDR3 DNA: TGTGCCAGCAGTTATACAGGGGGGGGAGATACGCAGTATTTT; CDR3 protein: CASSYTGGGDTQYF
D gene: TRBD1; clone size: -; J gene: TRBJ1-3; V gene: TRBV19; CDR3 DNA: TGTGCCAGTCATCGTACAGGGGGAGCTGGAAACACCATATATTTT; CDR3 protein: CASHRTGGAGNTIYF
D gene: -; clone size: -; J gene: TRBJ1-1; V gene: TRBV6-6; CDR3 DNA: TGTGCCAGCAGTCAAACGGGCACTGAAGCTTTCTTT; CDR3 protein: CASSQTGTEAFF
D gene: TRBD1; clone size: -; J gene: TRBJ1-5; V gene: TRBV19; CDR3 DNA: TGTGCCAGTAGTACTCCTCGACAGGGGCTCAATCAGCCCCAGCATTTT; CDR3 protein: CASSTPRQGLNQPQHF
D gene: -; clone size: -; J gene: TRBJ2-5; V gene: TRBV7-8; CDR3 DNA: TGTGCCAGCAGCCTCCAATCGGCAGGGGCTCAAGAGACCCAGTACTTC; CDR3 protein: CASSLQSAGAQETQYF
D gene: TRBD2; clone size: -; J gene: TRBJ2-1; V gene: TRBV6-1; CDR3 DNA: TGTGCCAGCAGAGGGGGGGGTAGCGGGAACAATGAGCAGTTCTTC; CDR3 protein: CASRGGGSGNNEQFF
D gene: TRBD1; clone size: -; J gene: TRBJ2-7; V gene: TRBV28; CDR3 DNA: TGTGCCAGCATCTTGATGACAGGGCCCTACGAGCAGTACTTC; CDR3 protein: CASILMTGPYEQYF
D gene: -; clone size: once; J gene: TRBJ2-7; V gene: TRBV5-1; CDR3 DNA: TGCGCCAGCAGCTCGCAGGCGCAGTCCTACGAGCAGTACTTC; CDR3 protein: CASSSQAQSYEQYF
D gene: -; clone size: -; J gene: TRBJ1-6; V gene: TRBV5-1; CDR3 DNA: TGCGCCAGCAGCTTGGCCGGGGGACGGAGATTTAATTCCCCCCTCCACTTT; CDR3 protein: CASSLAGGRRFNSPLHF
D gene: -; clone size: -; J gene: TRBJ2-1; V gene: TRBV5-1; CDR3 DNA: TGCGCCAGCAGCCCTCCCAAGGACAGTTACAATGAGCAGTTCTTC; CDR3 protein: CASSPPKDSYNEQFF
D gene: -; clone size: -; J gene: TRBJ2-7; V gene: TRBV5-8; CDR3 DNA: TGTGCCAGCAGGCCTTGGGGCAGAACCTACGAGCAGTACTTC; CDR3 protein: CASRPWGRTYEQYF
D gene: TRBD2; clone size: -; J gene: TRBJ2-7; V gene: TRBV6-5; CDR3 DNA: TGTGCCAGCAGTCCTAGCGGGAGGGCCAACTACGAGCAGTACTTC; CDR3 protein: CASSPSGRANYEQYF
D gene: TRBD2; clone size: -; J gene: TRBJ2-7; V gene: TRBV6-6; CDR3 DNA: TGTGCCAGCAGTCTCCGACTAGCGGGCCTCAACGAGCAGTACTTC; CDR3 protein: CASSLRLAGLNEQYF
D gene: -; clone size: -; J gene: TRBJ2-2; V gene: TRBV28; CDR3 DNA: TGTGCCAGCAGTTACACGCATAACACCGGGGAGCTGTTTTTT; CDR3 protein: CASSYTHNTGELFF
D gene: -; clone size: -; J gene: TRBJ1-2; V gene: TRBV7-2; CDR3 DNA: TGTGCCAGCAGCTTAGGGTGGGGGGATGGCTACACCTTC; CDR3 protein: CASSLGWGDGYTF
D gene: TRBD2; clone size: -; J gene: TRBJ2-7; V gene: TRBV4-2; CDR3 DNA: TGTGCCAGCAGCCAAGACGCTGGCGGGGGTGCCTACGAGCAGTACTTC; CDR3 protein: CASSQDAGGGAYEQYF
D gene: TRBD1; clone size: -; J gene: TRBJ1-3; V gene: TRBV5-1; CDR3 DNA: TGCGCCAGCAGCGCGGGACAGACTGGAAACACCATATATTTT; CDR3 protein: CASSAGQTGNTIYF
D gene: -; clone size: -; J gene: TRBJ1-2; V gene: TRBV29-1; CDR3 DNA: TGCAGCGTTTCGGACAGAAAAGGGGGCTACACCTTC; CDR3 protein: CSVSDRKGGYTF
D gene: -; clone size: -; J gene: TRBJ2-3; V gene: TRBV6-5; CDR3 DNA: TGTGCCAGCAGCTTAGGTGGGACAACGACAGATACGCAGTATTTT; CDR3 protein: CASSLGGTTTDTQYF
D gene: TRBD2; clone size: once; J gene: TRBJ2-1; V gene: TRBV19; CDR3 DNA: TGTGCCAGTAGTGTTACTAGCGGGAGGGCCGGAGGCAATGAGCAGTTCTTC; CDR3 protein: CASSVTSGRAGGNEQFF
D gene: TRBD2; clone size: -; J gene: TRBJ2-1; V gene: TRBV6-1; CDR3 DNA: TGTGCCAGCAGTGAAGTTGCCAGCGGGAGGGGTGAGCAGTTCTTC; CDR3 protein: CASSEVASGRGEQFF
D gene: TRBD1; clone size: -; J gene: TRBJ1-1; V gene: TRBV5-4; CDR3 DNA: TGTGCCAGCAGCTTTAAGGGACAGGGAGATGAAGCTTTCTTT; CDR3 protein: CASSFKGQGDEAFF
D gene: TRBD1; clone size: few; J gene: TRBJ2-7; V gene: TRBV11-3; CDR3 DNA: TGTGCCAGCAGCCCCCGAGCCAGGGGGCTAGGGGAGCAGTACTTC; CDR3 protein: CASSPRARGLGEQYF
D gene: -; clone size: once; J gene: TRBJ2-2; V gene: TRBV7-8; CDR3 DNA: TGTGCCAGCAGCTTAGGCGGACTCGGGGGTACCGGGGAGCTGTTTTTT; CDR3 protein: CASSLGGLGGTGELFF
D gene: -; clone size: -; J gene: TRBJ1-2; V gene: TRBV5-1; CDR3 DNA: TGCGCCAGCAGCTTAAATAAGAACACCTATGGCTACACCTTC; CDR3 protein: CASSLNKNTYGYTF
D gene: -; clone size: -; J gene: TRBJ1-1; V gene: TRBV5-4; CDR3 DNA: TGTGCCAGCAGCTTGGGGGGCAAAGCTTTCTTT; CDR3 protein: CASSLGGKAFF
D gene: -; clone size: -; J gene: TRBJ2-5; V gene: TRBV5-6; CDR3 DNA: TGTGCCAGCAGCTTGAACCAGAGGGAGACCCAGTACTTC; CDR3 protein: CASSLNQRETQYF
D gene: -; clone size: -; J gene: TRBJ2-2; V gene: TRBV11-3; CDR3 DNA: TGTGCCAGCAGCTTATTCAGGGGTCAAACCGGGGAGCTGTTTTTT; CDR3 protein: CASSLFRGQTGELFF
D gene: -; clone size: once; J gene: TRBJ1-1; V gene: TRBV9; CDR3 DNA: TGTGCCAGCAGCGTAGTGGCTGACTGGGACACTGAAGCTTTCTTT; CDR3 protein: CASSVVADWDTEAFF
D gene: -; clone size: -; J gene: TRBJ1-6; V gene: TRBV5-6; CDR3 DNA: TGTGCCAGCAGCGCGGGTCTGGGACAAACTTATAATTCCCCCCTCCACTTT; CDR3 protein: CASSAGLGQTYNSPLHF
D gene: -; clone size: few; J gene: TRBJ2-7; V gene: TRBV5-4; CDR3 DNA: TGTGCCAGCAGCTTGAGAGGTTACGAGCAGTACTTC; CDR3 protein: CASSLRGYEQYF
D gene: -; clone size: -; J gene: TRBJ1-6; V gene: TRBV21-1; CDR3 DNA: TGTGCCAGCAGCAAAGTGTCAGGGTTATATAATTCACCCCTCCACTTT; CDR3 protein: CASSKVSGLYNSPLHF
D gene: -; clone size: once; J gene: TRBJ1-2; V gene: TRBV5-6; CDR3 DNA: TGTGCCAGCAGCCCCTTGAACAGGGCACATAACTATGGCTACACCTTC; CDR3 protein: CASSPLNRAHNYGYTF
D gene: -; clone size: once; J gene: TRBJ2-4; V gene: TRBV6-5; CDR3 DNA: TGTGCCAGCAGTTACACCAGGGGGGACAAAAACATTCAGTACTTC; CDR3 protein: CASSYTRGDKNIQYF
D gene: TRBD1; clone size: -; J gene: TRBJ1-5; V gene: TRBV9; CDR3 DNA: TGTGCCAGCAGCGTAGGGGCAGGGGGCGCGGGGGAGCCCCAGCATTTT; CDR3 protein: CASSVGAGGAGEPQHF
D gene: TRBD1; clone size: -; J gene: TRBJ2-2; V gene: TRBV7-9; CDR3 DNA: TGTGCCAGCAGCTTAGCGGGGACGACAGGGGCCGGGGAGCTGTTTTTT; CDR3 protein: CASSLAGTTGAGELFF
D gene: -; clone size: -; J gene: TRBJ2-4; V gene: TRBV29-1; CDR3 DNA: TGCAGCGTTGGGGACTTAAACATTCAGTACTTC; CDR3 protein: CSVGDLNIQYF
D gene: TRBD1; clone size: -; J gene: TRBJ2-7; V gene: TRBV11-2; CDR3 DNA: TGTGCCAGCAGCTGGCAGGGGGCCTACGAGCAGTACTTC; CDR3 protein: CASSWQGAYEQYF
D gene: TRBD1; clone size: -; J gene: TRBJ2-2; V gene: TRBV5-4; CDR3 DNA: TGTGCCAGCAGCTGGACAGGGTCCGGCACCGGGGAGCTGTTTTTT; CDR3 protein: CASSWTGSGTGELFF
D gene: -; clone size: -; J gene: TRBJ2-5; V gene: TRBV7-8; CDR3 DNA: TGTGCCAGCAGGTTTACAGGGAAAGAGACCCAGTACTTC; CDR3 protein: CASRFTGKETQYF
D gene: TRBD2; clone size: -; J gene: TRBJ2-7; V gene: TRBV5-1; CDR3 DNA: TGCGCCAGCAGCCCCTGGGACTATCCAAGCGAGCAGTACTTC; CDR3 protein: CASSPWDYPSEQYF
D gene: -; clone size: few; J gene: TRBJ2-7; V gene: TRBV6-6; CDR3 DNA: TGTGCCAGCCGGGGGGCAGCCTACGAGCAGTACTTC; CDR3 protein: CASRGAAYEQYF
D gene: -; clone size: -; J gene: TRBJ2-7; V gene: TRBV11-2; CDR3 DNA: TGTGCCAGCAGCTCTTCGGACTCCCTGGACGAGCAGTACTTC; CDR3 protein: CASSSSDSLDEQYF
D gene: -; clone size: -; J gene: TRBJ1-1; V gene: TRBV2; CDR3 DNA: TGTGCCAGCAGTGAACGGGGGACCACTGAAGCTTTCTTT; CDR3 protein: CASSERGTTEAFF
D gene: -; clone size: once; J gene: TRBJ1-2; V gene: TRBV9; CDR3 DNA: TGTGCCAGCAGCGAGGTGGCAGGGGCCCTATGGGGTAACTATGGCTACACCTTC; CDR3 protein: CASSEVAGALWGNYGYTF